These T cell receptor beta chains were read from a single sample in a study of blood T cell repertoires in COVID-19. Clones were sequenced by immunoSEQ multiplex PCR, and TCRdb holds only the in-frame ones, with some missing. The profile shows roughly 120,000 clones, about 80% of them singletons. Sequencing input: peripheral blood. These receptors were taken from a man in his 70s with acute or convalescent COVID-19. Both conserved end residues are part of each CDR3. D genes are given only for firm matches.

v_gene	j_gene	len	d_gene	CDR3aa	CDR3nt
TRBV20-1	TRBJ1-2	11	TRBD1	CSAGGGYGYTF	TGCAGTGCAGGGGGCGGCTATGGCTACACCTTC
TRBV5-6	TRBJ2-4	15	NA	CASSLPGARVNIQYF	TGTGCCAGCAGCTTACCAGGGGCTAGGGTAAACATTCAGTACTTC
TRBV30	TRBJ2-5	14	NA	CAWRKGGPQETQYF	TGTGCCTGGAGAAAGGGGGGGCCCCAAGAGACCCAGTACTTC
TRBV4-2	TRBJ2-2	16	TRBD1	CASSQEDRGGTGELFF	TGTGCCAGCAGCCAAGAAGACAGGGGGGGCACCGGGGAGCTGTTTTTT
TRBV5-1	TRBJ1-3	14	TRBD1	CASSQTGSGDTIYF	TGCGCCAGCAGCCAGACAGGGTCCGGGGACACCATATATTTT
TRBV29-1	TRBJ1-2	17	TRBD1	CSVVGPGTGAGNYGYTF	TGCAGCGTTGTTGGACCAGGGACAGGGGCGGGAAACTATGGCTACACCTTC
TRBV7-2	TRBJ2-1	14	TRBD1	CASSRLENRGEQFF	TGTGCCAGCAGCCGCCTAGAGAACAGGGGTGAGCAGTTCTTC
TRBV2	TRBJ1-1	15	NA	CASSESGEGNTEAFF	TGTGCCAGCAGTGAAAGTGGGGAGGGGAACACTGAAGCTTTCTTT
TRBV3-1/TRBV3-2	TRBJ1-5	13	NA	CASSQESAGPQHF	TGTGCCAGCAGCCAAGAAAGTGCAGGGCCCCAGCATTTT
TRBV4-1	TRBJ2-3	18	TRBD2	CASSQAQASGMGRDTQYF	TGCGCCAGCAGCCAAGCTCAAGCTAGCGGGATGGGGAGGGATACGCAGTATTTT